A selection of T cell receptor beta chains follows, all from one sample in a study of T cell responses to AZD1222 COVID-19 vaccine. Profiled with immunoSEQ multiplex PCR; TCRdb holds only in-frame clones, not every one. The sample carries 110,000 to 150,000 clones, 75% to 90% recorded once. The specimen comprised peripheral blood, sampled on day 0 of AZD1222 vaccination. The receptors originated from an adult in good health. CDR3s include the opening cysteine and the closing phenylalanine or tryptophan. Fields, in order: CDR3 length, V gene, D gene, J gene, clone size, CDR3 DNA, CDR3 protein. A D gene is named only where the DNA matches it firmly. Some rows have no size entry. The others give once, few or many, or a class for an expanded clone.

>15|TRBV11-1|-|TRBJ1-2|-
TGTGCCAGCAGCTTAGAAGCGGGGTCATCCTATGGCTACACCTTC
CASSLEAGSSYGYTF
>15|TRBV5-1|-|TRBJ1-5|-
TGCGCCAGCAGCCCTGGGCCAGGTAGCAATCAGCCCCAGCATTTT
CASSPGPGSNQPQHF
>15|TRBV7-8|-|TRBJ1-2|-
TGTGCCAGCAGCCGTCGCGCCGCAGGGCCCTATGGCTACACCTTC
CASSRRAAGPYGYTF
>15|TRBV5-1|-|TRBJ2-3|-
TGCGCCAGCAGCGATCCCGGGAGCCGCACAGATACGCAGTATTTT
CASSDPGSRTDTQYF
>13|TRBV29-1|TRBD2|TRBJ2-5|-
TGCAGCGTTGGATGGCGGGGGGAAGAGACCCAGTACTTC
CSVGWRGEETQYF
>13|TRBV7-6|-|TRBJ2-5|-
TGTGCCAGCAGCCCCTCGATTGGTGGGACCCAGTACTTC
CASSPSIGGTQYF
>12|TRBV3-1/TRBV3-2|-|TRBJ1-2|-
TGTGCCAGCAGCCACCGGACAGTCAGCTACACCTTC
CASSHRTVSYTF
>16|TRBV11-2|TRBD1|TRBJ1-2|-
TGTGCCAGCAGCGGAACCGGGACAGGGACCTACTATGGCTACACCTTC
CASSGTGTGTYYGYTF
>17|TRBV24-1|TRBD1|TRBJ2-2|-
TGTGCCACCAGTGAGATTGGGACAGCGACGCGAACCGGGGAGCTGTTTTTT
CATSEIGTATRTGELFF
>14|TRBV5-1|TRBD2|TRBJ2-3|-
TGCGCCAGCTCGGGGGGGCAGTATAAGGATACGCAGTATTTT
CASSGGQYKDTQYF
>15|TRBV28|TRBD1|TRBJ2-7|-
TGTGCCAGCAGTGACCCGGGACAGGGGGATTACGAGCAGTACTTC
CASSDPGQGDYEQYF
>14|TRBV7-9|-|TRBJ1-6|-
TGTGCCAGCAGCTTGACCGAGGGGTGGTCACCCCTCCACTTT
CASSLTEGWSPLHF
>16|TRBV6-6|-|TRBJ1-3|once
TGTGCCAGCAGTTACTCGCTTTGGGGTGCTGGAAACACCATATATTTT
CASSYSLWGAGNTIYF
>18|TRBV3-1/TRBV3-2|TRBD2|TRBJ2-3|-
TGTGCCAGCAGCCTCCGACTAGCGCGAATAGTAGCCACAGATACGCAGTATTTT
CASSLRLARIVATDTQYF
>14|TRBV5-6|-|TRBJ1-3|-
TGTGCCAGCAGCTTGTGGGGGCCCACAAACACCATATATTTT
CASSLWGPTNTIYF
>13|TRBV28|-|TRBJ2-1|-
TGTGCCAGCAGTTTTGAGGGGGGGACTAAGCAGTTCTTC
CASSFEGGTKQFF
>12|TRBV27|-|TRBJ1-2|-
TGTGCCAGCAGTTTAGGGGGGCATGGCTACACCTTC
CASSLGGHGYTF
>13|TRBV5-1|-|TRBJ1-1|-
TGCGCCAGCAGCAGTCAGGGGAGTACTGAAGCTTTCTTT
CASSSQGSTEAFF
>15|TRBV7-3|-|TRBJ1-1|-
TGTGCCAGCAGCTTGACTGGACAGCCGAACACTGAAGCTTTCTTT
CASSLTGQPNTEAFF
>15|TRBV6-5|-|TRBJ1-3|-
TGTGCCAGCAGTACAGTCACTGCCTCTGGAAACACCATATATTTT
CASSTVTASGNTIYF
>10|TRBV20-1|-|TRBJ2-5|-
TGCAGTGCCAATCAAGAGACCCAGTACTTC
CSANQETQYF